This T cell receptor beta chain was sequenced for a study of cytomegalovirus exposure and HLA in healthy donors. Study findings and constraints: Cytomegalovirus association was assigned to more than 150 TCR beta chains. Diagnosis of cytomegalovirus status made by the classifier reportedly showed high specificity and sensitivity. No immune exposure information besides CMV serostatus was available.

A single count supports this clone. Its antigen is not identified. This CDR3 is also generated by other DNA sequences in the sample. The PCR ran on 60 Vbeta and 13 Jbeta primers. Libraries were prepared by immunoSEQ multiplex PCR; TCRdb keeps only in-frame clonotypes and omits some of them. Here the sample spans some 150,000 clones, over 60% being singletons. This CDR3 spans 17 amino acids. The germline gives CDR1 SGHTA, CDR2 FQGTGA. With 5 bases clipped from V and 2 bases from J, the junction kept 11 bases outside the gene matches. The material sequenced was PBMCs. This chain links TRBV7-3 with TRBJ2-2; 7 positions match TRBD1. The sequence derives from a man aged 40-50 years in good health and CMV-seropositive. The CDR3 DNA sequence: TGTGCCAGCAGCGGACAACCCGGGACAGTAAACACCGGGGAGCTGTTTTTT. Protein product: CASSGQPGTVNTGELFF. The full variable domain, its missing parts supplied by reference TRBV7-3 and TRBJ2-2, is GAGVSQTPSNKVTEKGKYVELRCDPISGHTALYWYRQSLGQGPEFLIYFQGTGAADDSGLPNDRFFAVRPEGSVSTLKIQRTERGDSAVYLCASSGQPGTVNTGELFFGEGSRLTVL.